Listed below are T cell receptor beta chains from one sample, sequenced in a study of shared clonotypes between healthy human individuals. The repertoire was sequenced with immunoSEQ multiplex PCR; TCRdb's copy has only in-frame clones and lacks some. The table has about 2 million clones, approximately 94% seen once; the top ten hold about 1.1%. What was sequenced was naive CD8+ T cells sorted from blood. The source of these receptors is a man between 18 and 29 years old in good health. CDR3s include the opening cysteine and the closing phenylalanine or tryptophan. The order of the fields is J gene, D gene, V gene, clone size, CDR3 protein, CDR3 DNA. D genes are given only for firm matches. A clone size is listed for some rows: how often the clone was seen (once, few, many), or a class if it is expanded.

TRBJ2-7 - TRBV5-6 - CASSRTRDSYEQYF TGTGCCAGCAGCCGTACAAGGGACTCCTACGAGCAGTACTTC
TRBJ1-4 - TRBV5-1 - CASSLDGWTQNNEKLFF TGCGCCAGCAGCTTGGATGGTTGGACACAAAATAATGAAAAACTGTTTTTT
TRBJ2-7 TRBD2 TRBV6-6 - CASRAGLEVHEQYF TGTGCCAGCAGAGCGGGACTAGAGGTCCACGAGCAGTACTTC
TRBJ1-1 - TRBV7-8 - CASSSPERQPEAFF TGTGCCAGCAGCTCGCCCGAGAGACAGCCTGAAGCTTTCTTT
TRBJ2-5 - TRBV6-1 - CASSEDPSGVQETQYF TGTGCCAGCAGTGAGGACCCCTCGGGGGTTCAAGAGACCCAGTACTTC
TRBJ2-6 TRBD2 TRBV7-8 - CASSRGLAGSSGANVLTF TGTGCCAGCAGCAGGGGACTAGCGGGCAGCTCTGGGGCCAACGTCCTGACTTTC
TRBJ1-1 - TRBV4-1 - CASSQRGTEAFF TGCGCCAGCAGCCAAAGGGGAACTGAAGCTTTCTTT
TRBJ2-6 - TRBV19 - CAIEAGANVLTF TGTGCCATTGAAGCTGGGGCCAACGTCCTGACTTTC
TRBJ1-1 - TRBV18 - CASSPPREWSTEAFF TGTGCCAGCTCACCACCCAGGGAGTGGAGCACTGAAGCTTTCTTT
TRBJ2-1 - TRBV6-5 - CASSLQDSSYNEQFF TGTGCCAGCAGTTTACAGGACAGCTCCTACAATGAGCAGTTCTTC
TRBJ2-7 - TRBV5-4 - CASSLEAGESSYEQYF TGTGCCAGCAGCTTGGAGGCAGGGGAAAGTTCCTACGAGCAGTACTTC
TRBJ2-1 TRBD2 TRBV9 - CASSVARTSRLANEQFF TGTGCCAGCAGCGTAGCCCGGACTAGCAGGCTGGCAAATGAGCAGTTCTTC
TRBJ2-1 TRBD1 TRBV5-6 - CASSYPTGANEQFF TGTGCCAGCAGCTACCCGACAGGGGCCAATGAGCAGTTCTTC
TRBJ1-1 - TRBV29-1 - CSVEVGGLTEAFF TGCAGCGTTGAGGTTGGGGGGCTCACTGAAGCTTTCTTT
TRBJ1-5 - TRBV4-1 once CASSQGGNQPQHF TGCGCCAGCAGCCAAGGAGGGAACCAGCCCCAGCATTTT
TRBJ2-1 - TRBV29-1 - CSVAGVERSNEQFF TGCAGCGTTGCCGGAGTGGAGAGGAGCAATGAGCAGTTCTTC
TRBJ2-5 - TRBV6-5 once CATQRAPQETQYF TGTGCCACCCAGCGGGCACCTCAAGAGACCCAGTACTTC
TRBJ2-5 - TRBV2 once CASSESLAKTQETQYF TGTGCCAGCAGTGAGTCGCTCGCTAAGACTCAAGAGACCCAGTACTTC
TRBJ1-1 - TRBV19 - CASSTDLESLNTEAFF TGTGCCAGTAGTACGGATTTGGAATCCCTGAACACTGAAGCTTTCTTT
TRBJ2-7 - TRBV25-1 - CASSELDGPYEQYF TGTGCCAGCAGTGAATTGGACGGGCCCTACGAGCAGTACTTC
TRBJ2-7 - TRBV18 - CASSPSNGVRDPLLEQYF TGTGCCAGCTCACCATCTAACGGGGTCCGGGACCCCCTCTTGGAGCAGTACTTC
TRBJ2-5 - TRBV7-2 - CASSARRGEETQYF TGTGCCAGCAGCGCCCGACGGGGCGAAGAGACCCAGTACTTC